This T cell receptor beta chain was obtained from a study of neurological immune-mediated disorders (dated by TCRdb to between 2017 and 2020). Study-level background: Among the 34 multiple sclerosis patients, relapsing-remitting MS accounted for some 30 and secondary progressive MS accounted for 3. Peripheral blood TCR-beta repertoires from HTLV-I-associated myelopathy (HAM/TSP) patients, multiple sclerosis patients and healthy controls were compared by UMI-based sequencing. The roughly 110 TCR-beta libraries included longitudinal samples, technical triplicates and paired sorted CD4+ and CD8+ T-cell subsets alongside PBMC samples. Of the roughly 68 subjects in the cohort, about 14 were HAM/TSP patients, 34 were multiple sclerosis patients, and about 20 were healthy controls. Broad study findings and their caveats: The MS cluster was not associated with any clinical or MRI features, and the authors stated that larger cohorts are needed. The highest TCR clonal expansion was observed in HAM/TSP patients, whereas the lowest was observed in MS patients, even when compared with healthy controls. Phylogenetic analysis grouped repertoires from 18 of 34 MS patients into a cluster of related CDR3 sequences, suggesting a possible repertoire-level signature. No identical CDR3 amino acid sequences were found to be shared among expanded clones across subjects, suggesting that TCR-beta repertoires were private in all groups.

This clonotype has at least ten counts. Its antigen is not yet known. No quality values exist for individual bases; no much larger clone is one base distant. Spanning cysteine to phenylalanine, the CDR3 consists of 14 amino acids. The sequence is cut down to CDR3 DNA, 42 bases in frame from base 1. V ends up 8 bases short and J 2 bases short, with an unmatched junction base count of 7. CDR1 SGHTA and CDR2 FQGNSA were looked up in the germline V gene. cDNA was synthesized by template-switch 5'RACE using a primer carrying a 10-nucleotide random unique molecular identifier by which each TCR transcript was tagged. Every sequencing run yielded over 200 million TCR-beta sequences covering 15-18 subjects. Total RNA was extracted with the RNeasy kit. The KAPA Real-time Library Amplification kit was used to amplify TCR-beta VDJ regions with primers targeting the TCR constant region and the 5'RACE anchor. A first PCR added sample indexes and Illumina adaptors, and a second PCR then raised library yield. After purification with Ampure beads, the TCR product of roughly 650 bp was size-selected on a 2% E-gel SizeSelection system. Library quality was checked on a Bioanalyzer, concentration was measured with Qubit, and libraries were quantified with the Kapa Library Quantification kit before pooling. An Illumina HiSeq 2500 sequenced the libraries paired-end 2 x 150 bp. To increase sequence diversity, roughly 24-32% phiX was spiked into each library pool. Per the original workflow: The UMI-based MiGEC pipeline processed quality-filtered reads and removed over 85% of raw TCR sequences during error correction. VDJ genes were aligned to IMGT germline references, and each clonotype was defined by a unique CDR3 amino acid sequence together with V-J genes. Clonal expansion, Shannon diversity, and CDR3 relatedness (CalcPairwiseDistances, ClusterSamples) were evaluated with VDJtools, and phylogenetic trees were built with CLCbio workbench. Clones with at least 8 unique UMIs were defined as expanded, with this threshold being based on coefficient-of-variation modelling across technical triplicates. TCRdb redid the processing of the public reads, applying fastp at Q25 and MiXCR, and retained in-frame beta chains. Entries that share a CDR3 protein sequence are merged under the most common genes and DNA. The V and J calls follow TCRdb's processing rather than the paper's. The table for this sample lists 90,000 to 150,000 distinct CDR3 sequences; roughly 3.2% of them were counted only once. About 1.2% of the sample is taken by the ten largest.

Unsorted PBMC libraries were generated from 2 million PBMCs stored in RNAlater at -80 °C until RNA extraction. Multiple sclerosis patients were enrolled in a US clinical protocol under which disease progression was evaluated by magnetic resonance imaging. Peripheral blood was subjected to Ficoll-Hypaque density gradient centrifugation to isolate PBMCs, which were then cryopreserved in liquid nitrogen. The receptor comes from a woman under 40 with multiple sclerosis. The chain couples TRBV7-2 to TRBJ2-3; 7 of the junction bases match TRBD2. The sequenced sample was PBMCs. The CDR3 amino acid sequence is: CASVRGDPTDTQYF. The nucleotides are TGTGCCAGCGTCCGGGGGGATCCCACAGATACGCAGTATTTT. This CDR3, with the reference TRBV7-2 and TRBJ2-3 proteins standing in past its ends, gives the full variable domain GAGVSQSPSNKVTEKGKDVELRCDPISGHTALYWYRQSLGQGLEFLIYFQGNSAPDKSGLPSDRFSAERTGGSVSTLTIQRTQQEDSAVYLCASVRGDPTDTQYFGPGTRLTVL.